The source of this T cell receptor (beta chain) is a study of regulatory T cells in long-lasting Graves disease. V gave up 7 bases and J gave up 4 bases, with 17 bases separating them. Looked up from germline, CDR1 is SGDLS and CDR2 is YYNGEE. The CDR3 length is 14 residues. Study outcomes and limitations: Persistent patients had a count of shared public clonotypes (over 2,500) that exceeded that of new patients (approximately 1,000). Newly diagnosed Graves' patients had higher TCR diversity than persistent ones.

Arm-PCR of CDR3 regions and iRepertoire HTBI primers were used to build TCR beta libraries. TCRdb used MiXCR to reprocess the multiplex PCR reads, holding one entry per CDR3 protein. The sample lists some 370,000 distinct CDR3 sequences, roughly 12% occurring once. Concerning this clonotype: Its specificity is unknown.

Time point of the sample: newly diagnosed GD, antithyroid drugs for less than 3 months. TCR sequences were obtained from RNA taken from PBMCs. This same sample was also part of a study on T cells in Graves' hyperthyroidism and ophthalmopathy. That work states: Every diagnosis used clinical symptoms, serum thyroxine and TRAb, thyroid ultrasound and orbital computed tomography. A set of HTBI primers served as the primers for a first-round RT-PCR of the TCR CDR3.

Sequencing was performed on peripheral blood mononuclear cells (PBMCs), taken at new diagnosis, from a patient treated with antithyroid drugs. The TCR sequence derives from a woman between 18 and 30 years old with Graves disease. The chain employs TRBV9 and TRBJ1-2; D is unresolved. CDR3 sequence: CASRLNHLIYGYTF. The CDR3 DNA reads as TGTGCCAGCCGCCTTAACCACCTTATCTATGGCTACACCTTC.